What follows are 8 T cell receptor beta chains derived from one specimen sequenced in a study of vaccination and CD4 T cells after COVID-19. Oncomine TCR Beta short-read sequencing was applied to DNA from cultured CD4+ T cells. MiXCR, applied by TCRdb to the PCR reads, yields one record per CDR3 protein. The sample gives about 15,000 distinct CDR3 sequences, 40% to 60% of which show up once; about 15% is in the top ten. Which antigens these TCRs recognize remains unknown. Treatment denoted: roughly ten-day PBMC culture with coronavirus spike peptide pools or control peptides (ViraFEST assay). Sequenced material: CD4+ T cells from blood, cultured in vitro, taken before SARS-CoV-2 vaccination. Receptors originate from a human donor who had recovered from COVID-19.

V usage is TRBV18 and J usage is TRBJ2-5; 8 bases are a match to TRBD1. The CDR3 is 13 residues long. Per germline, CDR1 KGHSH and CDR2 LQKENI. Trimming took 5 bases from V and 4 from J; bases not matched to a gene: 3. CDR3 amino acids: CASSSGQGETQYF. CDR3 in DNA: TGTGCCAGCTCATCCGGACAGGGAGAGACCCAGTACTTC.

V usage is TRBV7-8 and J usage is TRBJ1-1; D unresolved. CDR1 and CDR2 (germline): SGHVS, FQNEAQ. This CDR3 comprises 14 residues. V lost 2 bases and J lost 0, with 7 bases in between. CDR3 coding DNA: TGTGCCAGCAGCTTATATGAGATGAACACTGAAGCTTTCTTT. Translation: CASSLYEMNTEAFF. Variable domain in full (rest from reference TRBV7-8 and TRBJ1-1): GAGVSQSPRYKVAKRGQDVALRCDPISGHVSLFWYQQALGQGPEFLTYFQNEAQLDKSGLPSDRFFAERPEGSVSTLKIQRTQQEDSAVYLCASSLYEMNTEAFFGQGTRLTVV.

The gene calls are TRBV20-1 and TRBJ1-1; possible D gene TRBD1, 5 bases. Per germline, CDR1 DFQATT and CDR2 SNEGSKA (reference sequence). This CDR3 has 12 amino acids. Trimming stripped 3 bases from V and 5 bases from J, with 10 bases between. The CDR3 here is CSARSGATEAFF. The CDR3 DNA sequence: TGCAGTGCTAGGAGCGGGGCTACTGAAGCTTTCTTT.

This chain uses TRBV6-1 with TRBJ2-7; TRBD1 matches at 9 bases. Germline-derived CDR1 and CDR2 are MNHNS and SASEGT. CDR3 length equals 16 residues. V lost 6 bases and J lost 2; bases outside the gene matches: 11. The CDR3 loop reads CASSPTTGGATYEQYF. The CDR3 DNA reads as TGTGCCAGCAGCCCTACGACAGGGGGGGCTACCTACGAGCAGTACTTC.

The CDR3 here is CASSLRTENEQFF. CDR3 bases: TGCGCCAGCAGCTTAAGGACCGAAAATGAGCAGTTCTTC. The chain is built from TRBV5-1 and TRBJ2-1; no firm D call. Trimming cost V 2 bases and J 7 bases, with 10 bases left between them. The V gene's germline CDR1 is SGHRS and CDR2 YFSETQ. The length of the CDR3 is 13 residues.

This sequence joins TRBV24-1 and TRBJ2-5; 8 positions match TRBD2. Per the germline V gene, CDR1 is KGHDR and CDR2 is SFDVKD. With 5 bases clipped from V and 5 bases from J, the junction kept 6 bases outside the gene matches. This CDR3 is 14 amino acids long. This chain's CDR3 is CATSATGGRETQYF. Here the CDR3 DNA reads TGTGCCACCAGTGCCACGGGAGGGAGGGAGACCCAGTACTTC.

This clonotype was observed a single time. At one of its ends the junction is not consistent with the germline gene, which may arise from a read error. CDR3 residues: CAWSLTGGDQLQHF. CDR3 DNA sequence: TGTGCCTGGAGTTTGACAGGGGGCGATCAGCTCCAGCATTTT. V is TRBV30 and J is TRBJ1-5; 10 bases are a match to TRBD1. The CDR3 totals 14 residues. The V gene's germline CDR1 is GTSNPN and CDR2 SVGIG (reference sequence).

In this sample, this clonotype turned up once. This sequence joins TRBV12-3 or TRBV12-4 and TRBJ2-1; TRBD1 aligns across 8 bases. The V and J ends lost 7 bases and 7 bases, in that order; junction bases with no gene match: 12. CDR3 length: 15 residues. CDR3: CASTGSGQGRNEQFF. The DNA for the CDR3 is TGTGCCAGCACGGGAAGTGGACAGGGTAGGAATGAGCAGTTCTTC.